Presented here are 9 T cell receptor beta chains from one specimen sequenced in a study of spatial heterogeneity in lung cancer. Study-wide results and caveats: Counts that tracked tumor mutation counts were those of expanded intratumoral alpha and beta TCRs.

Their target antigens are unknown. Specified time point: sample taken at primary tumor resection. TCRdb called the 5' RACE reads again in MiXCR, with one record for every CDR3 protein. The table lists 2,800 or so distinct CDR3 sequences, approximately 49% of them singletons, with roughly 60% in the top ten. Source: lung tumor tissue, taken at surgery. The receptors stem from a male donor with early-stage non-small cell lung cancer.

A remark on this clonotype: Because this beta chain is a stray read in a library intended to capture alpha chains, its abundance should not be given much weight. The rearrangement links TRBV7-2 to TRBJ2-4; D is perhaps TRBD1 (6 bases). The germline V and J ends were trimmed by 4 bases and 10 bases, with 17 bases remaining between them. The CDR3 has 14 residues. Looked up from germline, CDR1 is SGHTA and CDR2 is FQGNSA. CDR3 nucleotide sequence: TGTGCCAGCAGCTGGCCGGGACACGCTCGGATTCAGTACTTC. Its protein is CASSWPGHARIQYF.

In its sample, this clonotype was seen a few times. Within a library made for alpha chains, this beta chain is off target, and its count is uninformative. The J gene is TRBJ1-2, the V gene TRBV29-1; D gene ambiguous. V shed 3 bases and J shed 3 bases, with 14 bases lying between them. The CDR3 is 14 amino acids. Looked up from germline, CDR1 is SQVTM and CDR2 is ANQGSEA. DNA of the CDR3: TGCAGCGTTGAGCCGGCGGTCAATGACTATGGCTACACCTTC. It is translated as CSVEPAVNDYGYTF.

Comments on this clonotype: The library was designed around alpha chains, so this beta chain is a stray read whose abundance carries little weight. The chain is built from TRBV7-8 and TRBJ1-1, with TRBD1 matching 7 bases. Germline V gene lookup returns CDR1 SGHVS and CDR2 FQNEAQ. The length of the CDR3 is 15 residues. After removal of 0 bases from V and 6 bases from J, the junction contained 7 bases not matched to a gene. CDR3 nucleotide sequence: TGTGCCAGCAGCTTAGCGGTTAACAGGGGATCTGAAGCTTTCTTT. This encodes CASSLAVNRGSEAFF.

In regard to this clonotype: The library was built for alpha chains, so this beta chain is an off-target read and its size means little. The DNA of the CDR3 is TGTGCCAGCAGCTTAGTACTACTAGCGGGGTTCCAAGAGACCCAGTACTTC. Protein sequence: CASSLVLLAGFQETQYF. This chain links TRBV7-2 with TRBJ2-5, with TRBD2 matching over 10 bases. Germline V CDR1 and CDR2: SGHTA, FQGNSA. V lost 1 base to trimming and J lost 1 base; unmatched junction nucleotides: 6. The CDR3 loop spans 17 amino acids.

This clonotype is categorized as medium-sized. This beta chain came through as a stray read in a library set up for alpha chains, and its size says little. The V and J genes are TRBV5-1 and TRBJ1-1; perhaps TRBD1 as D (5 bases). With 3 bases removed from V and 8 bases from J, the gap between germline ends came to 14 bases. This CDR3 contains 13 residues. From germline, CDR1 is SGHRS and CDR2 YFSETQ. CDR3: CASSWTGAEEAFF. As DNA, the CDR3 is TGCGCCAGCAGCTGGACCGGGGCAGAAGAAGCTTTCTTT.

This clonotype is labeled medium-sized (0.01 to 0.1%). With the library built for alpha chains, this beta chain is off target and its frequency is not meaningful. The V gene is TRBV18, the J gene TRBJ1-6; TRBD1 might be the D (6 bases). The CDR3 has 14 residues. V was cut by 3 bases and J by 5 bases, with 8 bases left in between. The germline V gene has CDR1 KGHSH and CDR2 LQKENI. The CDR3, as DNA: TGTGCCAGCTCACCCCGGACAGATAATTCACCCCTCCACTTT. Amino acids: CASSPRTDNSPLHF.

Of note for this clonotype: Because this beta chain is a stray read in a library intended to capture alpha chains, its abundance should not be given much weight. This rearrangement joins TRBV7-3 to TRBJ2-7; tentatively, D is TRBD1 (6 bases). CDR3 length: 13 amino acids. Trimming shortened V by 0 bases and J by 6 bases, and 9 bases separated the two germline ends. Germline CDR1 and CDR2: SGHTA and FQGTGA. The CDR3 region is CASSLTLGGEQYF. DNA of the CDR3: TGTGCCAGCAGCTTAACTCTAGGGGGCGAGCAGTACTTC. The full variable domain, rest sourced from reference TRBV7-3 and TRBJ2-7, is GAGVSQTPSNKVTEKGKYVELRCDPISGHTALYWYRQSLGQGPEFLIYFQGTGAADDSGLPNDRFFAVRPEGSVSTLKIQRTERGDSAVYLCASSLTLGGEQYFGPGTRLTVT.

This clonotype appeared once. The junction and the germline gene differ at one end; a read error may be behind it. This beta chain is an off-target read within a library intended for alpha chains, so its frequency means little. The rearrangement links TRBV4-1 to TRBJ2-1; D remains unclear. Germline loops: CDR1 MGHRA, CDR2 YSYEKL. There are 10 residues in the CDR3. Written as DNA, the CDR3 is TGCGCCAGCAGCTACACTGAGCAGTTCTTC. Amino acid sequence: CASSYTEQFF.

This clonotype was observed a few times. The size of this beta chain means little, since it is a stray read in a library made for alpha chains. The chain recombines TRBV7-2 with TRBJ2-1; D gene uncertain. The V end was cut by 4 bases, the J end by 8 bases, with 9 bases between. CDR3 size: 12 residues. The germline gives CDR1 SGHTA, CDR2 FQGNSA. The CDR3 DNA reads as TGTGCCAGCAGCTCCCTAGTAGATGAGCAGTTCTTC. Encoded protein: CASSSLVDEQFF.